The rows below give T cell receptor beta chains drawn from one sample of a study of cytomegalovirus exposure and HLA in healthy donors. Profiling relied on immunoSEQ multiplex PCR, and the TCRdb table lists in-frame clones only, not all of them. This sample yields about 150,000 clones, of which around 82% are seen a single time; approximately 6.3% belongs to the top ten. Input material: PBMCs. These receptors originate from a woman in her 50s in good health and CMV-seropositive. Each CDR3 is given with its conserved first and last residue. The D gene is left open where the match is weak. Not every row has a clone size; where given, it reads once, few, many or a size class.

J | D | V | size | DNA | CDR3
TRBJ1-2 | - | TRBV7-2 | - | TGTGCCAGCAGCCGCATACAGGGCTATGGCTACACCTTC | CASSRIQGYGYTF
TRBJ1-4 | TRBD1 | TRBV4-3 | - | TGCGCCAGCAGCCAAACTACTGTAAAGGGGGCGGGAAAACTGTTTTTT | CASSQTTVKGAGKLFF
TRBJ2-2 | - | TRBV2 | - | TGTGCCAGCAGTGAGACTAGAATTTTTACCGGGGAGCTGTTTTTT | CASSETRIFTGELFF
TRBJ2-7 | - | TRBV7-2 | - | TGTGCCAGCAGCTTGTTTCAGGGAAACGAGCAGTACTTC | CASSLFQGNEQYF
TRBJ2-7 | - | TRBV7-2 | once | TGTGCCAGCAGCTCCACAGAGATCTACGAGCAGTACTTC | CASSSTEIYEQYF
TRBJ1-2 | TRBD1 | TRBV6-5 | few | TGTGCCAGCAGTTACAGGACAGGGCCTCAAGGCTACACCTTC | CASSYRTGPQGYTF
TRBJ1-2 | - | TRBV6-6 | - | TGTGCCAGCATGTCAGAAAACTATGGCTACACCTTC | CASMSENYGYTF
TRBJ2-2 | - | TRBV7-2 | - | TGTGCCAGCAGCTTATCGGTGCAACAGGGAGCGAACACCGGGGAGCTGTTTTTT | CASSLSVQQGANTGELFF
TRBJ2-1 | - | TRBV2 | - | TGTGCCAGCAGTGTCACGGTCTCCTACAATGAGCAGTTCTTC | CASSVTVSYNEQFF
TRBJ1-2 | TRBD1 | TRBV18 | - | TGTGCCAGCTCACCTCCCCCAGGACAGGTGCGCTATGGCTACACCTTC | CASSPPPGQVRYGYTF
TRBJ1-1 | - | TRBV6-4 | - | TGTGCCAGCAGTGACTCCCAGAACACTGAAGCTTTCTTT | CASSDSQNTEAFF
TRBJ2-7 | - | TRBV5-1 | - | TGCGCCAGCAGCTTAGAGGGCCAAGAGGTCCACGAGCAGTACTTC | CASSLEGQEVHEQYF
TRBJ2-1 | TRBD2 | TRBV7-6 | - | TGTGCCAGCAGCTTAGCAACTAGCGGGGAGCAGTTCTTC | CASSLATSGEQFF
TRBJ2-3 | TRBD1 | TRBV28 | - | TGTGCCAGCTCAGCAGGTACGACAGGGTGGACAGATACGCAGTATTTT | CASSAGTTGWTDTQYF
TRBJ1-6 | TRBD1 | TRBV25-1 | few | TGTGCCAGCAGTGAATTTGCCGGGACAGATGTTTCACCCCTCCACTTT | CASSEFAGTDVSPLHF
TRBJ2-7 | - | TRBV10-2 | - | TGCGCCAGCAGAACGGGACACTTAGACGAGCAGTACTTC | CASRTGHLDEQYF
TRBJ1-5 | - | TRBV6-1 | few | TGTGCCAGCAGTGAACAGGCCAATCAGCCCCAGCATTTT | CASSEQANQPQHF
TRBJ1-2 | TRBD1 | TRBV15 | - | TGTGCCACCAGCAGAGAGGGGACAGGCTATGGCTACACCTTC | CATSREGTGYGYTF
TRBJ1-6 | - | TRBV9 | - | TGTGCCAGCAGCGTAGATGGGACATGGCATTCACCCCTCCACTTT | CASSVDGTWHSPLHF
TRBJ1-2 | - | TRBV11-2 | once | TGTGCCAGCAGCTCTAACAGGAACTATGGCTACACCTTC | CASSSNRNYGYTF
TRBJ1-2 | TRBD1 | TRBV19 | few | TGTGCCAGTAGTAAATTGGACAGGGGAGGCGGCTACACCTTC | CASSKLDRGGGYTF
TRBJ2-1 | - | TRBV14 | - | TGTGCCAGCAGCCAAGTTCCCTCCAATGAGCAGTTCTTC | CASSQVPSNEQFF